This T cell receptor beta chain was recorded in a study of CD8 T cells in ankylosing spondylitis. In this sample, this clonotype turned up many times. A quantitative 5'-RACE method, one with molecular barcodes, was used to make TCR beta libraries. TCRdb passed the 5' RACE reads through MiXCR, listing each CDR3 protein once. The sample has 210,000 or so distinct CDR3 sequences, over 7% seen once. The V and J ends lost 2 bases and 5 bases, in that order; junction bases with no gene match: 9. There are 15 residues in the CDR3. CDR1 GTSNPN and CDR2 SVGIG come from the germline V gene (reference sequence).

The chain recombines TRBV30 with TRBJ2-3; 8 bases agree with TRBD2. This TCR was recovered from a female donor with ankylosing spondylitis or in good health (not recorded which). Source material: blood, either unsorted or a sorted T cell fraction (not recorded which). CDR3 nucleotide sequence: TGTGCCTGGAGTCTTGCGGGAGGCCGAGGAGATACGCAGTATTTT. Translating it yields CAWSLAGGRGDTQYF.